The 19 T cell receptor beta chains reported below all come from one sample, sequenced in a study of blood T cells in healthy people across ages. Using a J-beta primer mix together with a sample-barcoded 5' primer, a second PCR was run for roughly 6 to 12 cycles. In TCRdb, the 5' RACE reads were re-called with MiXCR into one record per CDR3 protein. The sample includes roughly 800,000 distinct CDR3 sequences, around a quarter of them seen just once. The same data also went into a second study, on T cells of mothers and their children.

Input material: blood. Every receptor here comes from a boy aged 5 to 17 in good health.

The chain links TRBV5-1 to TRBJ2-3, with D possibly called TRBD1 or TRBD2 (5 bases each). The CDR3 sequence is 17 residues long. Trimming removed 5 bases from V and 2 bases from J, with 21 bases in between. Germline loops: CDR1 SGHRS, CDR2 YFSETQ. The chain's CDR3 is CASRRAQGRVNTDTQYF. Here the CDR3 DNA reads TGCGCCAGCAGGAGGGCACAAGGCAGGGTGAACACAGATACGCAGTATTTT.

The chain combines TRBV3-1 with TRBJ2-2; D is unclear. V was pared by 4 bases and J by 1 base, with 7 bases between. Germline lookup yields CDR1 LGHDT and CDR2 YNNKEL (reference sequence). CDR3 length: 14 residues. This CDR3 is CASSPTMNTGELFF. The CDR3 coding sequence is TGTGCCAGCAGCCCCACTATGAACACCGGGGAGCTGTTTTTT.

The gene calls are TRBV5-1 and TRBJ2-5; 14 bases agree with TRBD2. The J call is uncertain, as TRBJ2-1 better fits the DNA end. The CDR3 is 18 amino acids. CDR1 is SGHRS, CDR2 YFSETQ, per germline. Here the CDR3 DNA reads TGCGCCAGCAGCCCACCTGCGACTAGCGGGGGGGAGGGACAGGGGCAGTTCTTC. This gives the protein CASSPPATSGGEGQGQFF.

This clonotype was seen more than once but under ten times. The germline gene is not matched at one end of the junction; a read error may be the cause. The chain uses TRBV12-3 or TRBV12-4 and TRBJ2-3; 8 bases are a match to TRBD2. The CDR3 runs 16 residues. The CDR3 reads CASSSRGGLSTDTQYF. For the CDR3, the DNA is TGTGCCAGCAGTTCTCGCGGGGGGCTTAGCACAGATACGCAGTACTTT.

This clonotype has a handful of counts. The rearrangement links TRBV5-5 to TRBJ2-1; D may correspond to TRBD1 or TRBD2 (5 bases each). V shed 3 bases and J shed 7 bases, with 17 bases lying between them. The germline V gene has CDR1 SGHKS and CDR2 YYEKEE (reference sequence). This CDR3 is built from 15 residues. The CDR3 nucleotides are TGTGCCAGCAGCTCCAGCCGGGACCCCTCTAATGAGCAGTTCTTC. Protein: CASSSSRDPSNEQFF. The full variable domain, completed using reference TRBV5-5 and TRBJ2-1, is DAGVTQSPTHLIKTRGQQVTLRCSPISGHKSVSWYQQVLGQGPQFIFQYYEKEERGRGNFPDRFSARQFPNYSSELNVNALLLGDSALYLCASSSSRDPSNEQFFGPGTRLTVL.

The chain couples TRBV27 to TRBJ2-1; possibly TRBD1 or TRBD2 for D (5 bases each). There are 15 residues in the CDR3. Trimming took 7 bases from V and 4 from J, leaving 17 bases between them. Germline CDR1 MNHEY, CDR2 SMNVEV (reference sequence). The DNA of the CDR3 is TGTGCCAGCACCCCAGGAACGAGGGGTTACAATGAGCAGTTCTTC. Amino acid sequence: CASTPGTRGYNEQFF.

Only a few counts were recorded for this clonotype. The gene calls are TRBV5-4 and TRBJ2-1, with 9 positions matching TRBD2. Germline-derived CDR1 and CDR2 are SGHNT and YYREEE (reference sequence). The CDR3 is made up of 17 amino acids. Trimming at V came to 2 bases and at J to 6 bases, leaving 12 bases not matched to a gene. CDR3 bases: TGTGCCAGCAGCTTTGGCGGGGGGGCCCGTTCCGTCAATGAGCAGTTCTTC. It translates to CASSFGGGARSVNEQFF.

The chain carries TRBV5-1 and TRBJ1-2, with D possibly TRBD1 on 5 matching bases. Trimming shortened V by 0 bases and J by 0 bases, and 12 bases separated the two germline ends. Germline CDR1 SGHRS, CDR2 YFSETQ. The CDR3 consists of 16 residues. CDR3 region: CASSLEPGPANYGYTF. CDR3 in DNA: TGCGCCAGCAGCTTGGAGCCAGGGCCAGCTAACTATGGCTACACCTTC. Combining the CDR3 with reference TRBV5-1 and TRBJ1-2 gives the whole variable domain KAGVTQTPRYLIKTRGQQVTLSCSPISGHRSVSWYQQTPGQGLQFLFEYFSETQRNKGNFPGRFSGRQFSNSRSEMNVSTLELGDSALYLCASSLEPGPANYGYTFGSGTRLTVV.

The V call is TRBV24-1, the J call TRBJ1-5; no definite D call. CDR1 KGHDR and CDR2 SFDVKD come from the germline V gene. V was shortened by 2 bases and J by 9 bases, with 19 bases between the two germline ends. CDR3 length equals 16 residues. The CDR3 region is CATSDWKGRPFRPQHF. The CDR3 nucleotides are TGTGCCACCAGTGATTGGAAAGGACGGCCTTTTCGGCCCCAGCATTTT.

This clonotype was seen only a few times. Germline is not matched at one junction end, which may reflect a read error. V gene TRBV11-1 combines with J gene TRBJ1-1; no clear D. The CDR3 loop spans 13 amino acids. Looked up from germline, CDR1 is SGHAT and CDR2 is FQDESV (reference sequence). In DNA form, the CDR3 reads TGTGCCAGCTTACAGACAATGAACACTGAAGCTCTCTTT. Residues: CASLQTMNTEALF.

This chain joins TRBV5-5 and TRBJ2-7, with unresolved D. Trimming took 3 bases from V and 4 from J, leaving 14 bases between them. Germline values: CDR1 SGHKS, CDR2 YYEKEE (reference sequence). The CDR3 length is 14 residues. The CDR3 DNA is TGTGCCAGCAGCTGGCTCCTCGGAACATACGAGCAGTACTTC. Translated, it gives CASSWLLGTYEQYF. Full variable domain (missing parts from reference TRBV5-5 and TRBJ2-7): DAGVTQSPTHLIKTRGQQVTLRCSPISGHKSVSWYQQVLGQGPQFIFQYYEKEERGRGNFPDRFSARQFPNYSSELNVNALLLGDSALYLCASSWLLGTYEQYFGPGTRLTVT.

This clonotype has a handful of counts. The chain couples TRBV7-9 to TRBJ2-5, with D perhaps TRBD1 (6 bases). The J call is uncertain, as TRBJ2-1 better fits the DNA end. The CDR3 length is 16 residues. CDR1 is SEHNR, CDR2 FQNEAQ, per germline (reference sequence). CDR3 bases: TGTGCCAGCAGCATAAACGAGGACAGACTCCACAATGAGCAGTTCTTC. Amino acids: CASSINEDRLHNEQFF.

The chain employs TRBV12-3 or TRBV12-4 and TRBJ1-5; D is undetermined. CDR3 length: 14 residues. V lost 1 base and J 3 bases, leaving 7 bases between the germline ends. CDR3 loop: CASSLGTYNQPQHF. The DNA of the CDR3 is TGTGCCAGCAGTTTAGGGACGTACAATCAGCCCCAGCATTTT.

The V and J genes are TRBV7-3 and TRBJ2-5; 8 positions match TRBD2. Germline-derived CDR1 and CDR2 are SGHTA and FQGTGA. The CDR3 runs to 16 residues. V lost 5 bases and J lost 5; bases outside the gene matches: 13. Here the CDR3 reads CASSRQPSGGGETQYF. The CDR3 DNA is TGTGCCAGCAGCCGACAACCAAGCGGGGGCGGGGAGACCCAGTACTTC. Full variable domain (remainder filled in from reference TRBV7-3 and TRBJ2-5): GAGVSQTPSNKVTEKGKYVELRCDPISGHTALYWYRQSLGQGPEFLIYFQGTGAADDSGLPNDRFFAVRPEGSVSTLKIQRTERGDSAVYLCASSRQPSGGGETQYFGPGTRLLVL.

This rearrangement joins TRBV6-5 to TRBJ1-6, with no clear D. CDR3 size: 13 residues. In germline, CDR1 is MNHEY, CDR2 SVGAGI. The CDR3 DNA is TGTGCAGTGGGGTCCTCCTATAATTCACCCCTCCACTTT. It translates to CAVGSSYNSPLHF.

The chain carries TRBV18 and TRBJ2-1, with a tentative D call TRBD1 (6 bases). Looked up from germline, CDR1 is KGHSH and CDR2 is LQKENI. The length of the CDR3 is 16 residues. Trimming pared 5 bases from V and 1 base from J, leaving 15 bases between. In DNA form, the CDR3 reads TGTGCCAGCTCATCGAACGAGGGGGAATCCTACAATGAGCAGTTCTTC. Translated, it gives CASSSNEGESYNEQFF.

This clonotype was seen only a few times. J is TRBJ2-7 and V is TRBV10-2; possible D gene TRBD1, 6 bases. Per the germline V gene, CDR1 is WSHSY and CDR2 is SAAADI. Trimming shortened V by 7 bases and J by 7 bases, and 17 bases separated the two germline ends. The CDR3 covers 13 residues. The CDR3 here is CASMVGAVGEQYF. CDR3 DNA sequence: TGCGCCAGCATGGTGGGGGCGGTAGGTGAGCAGTACTTC.

CDR3 sequence: CASGLMGGTGAEAFF. CDR3 in DNA: TGTGCCAGCGGCCTCATGGGGGGGACGGGAGCTGAAGCTTTCTTT. The chain has TRBV3-1 and TRBJ1-1, with D possibly matching TRBD1 (5 bases). The CDR3 runs to 15 residues. Between the trimmed V and J ends, which lost 8 bases and 6 bases, there was a span of 22 bases. CDR1 and CDR2 from the germline V gene are LGHDT and YNNKEL (reference sequence).

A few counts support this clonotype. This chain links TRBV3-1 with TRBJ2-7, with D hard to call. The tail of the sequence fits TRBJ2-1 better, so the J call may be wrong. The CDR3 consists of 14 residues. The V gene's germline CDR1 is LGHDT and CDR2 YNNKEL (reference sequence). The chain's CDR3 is CASSQTVLGNEQFF. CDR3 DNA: TGTGCCAGCAGCCAGACTGTGCTAGGAAATGAGCAGTTCTTC.